This entry features one T cell receptor beta chain sequence. The naive CD8 fraction comprised CD45RO-negative cells positively selected for CCR7 and excluded terminally differentiated effector memory CD45RA+ cells. V shed 6 bases, J shed 3 bases, and the junction held 4 bases outside the gene matches. The V gene's germline CDR1 is MNHEY and CDR2 SMNVEV (reference sequence). The CDR3 is made up of 13 amino acids. Method: immunoSEQ multiplex PCR; TCRdb's copy keeps in-frame clones and lacks some. The sample contains approximately 1.9 million clones, roughly 95% of which appear only once. The sample is drawn from a study of shared clonotypes between healthy human individuals. Study as a whole: Donors had three CD4 naive, three CD4 memory, two CD8 naive and one CD8 memory plate apiece.

This receptor was obtained from a man younger than 35 in good health. Some clones in this sample may be carry-over from other donors' samples. Sequencing input: naive CD8+ T cells from PBMCs. The J gene is TRBJ1-1, the V gene TRBV27, with TRBD1 matching over 7 bases. The chain's CDR3 is CASRNTGDTEAFF. The CDR3 nucleotides are TGTGCCAGCAGGAATACAGGGGACACTGAAGCTTTCTTT.